The clone carrying this TCR beta chain appeared many times. TCRdb processed the 5' RACE reads anew with MiXCR; each CDR3 protein has one entry. The repertoire holds 300,000 to 350,000 distinct CDR3 sequences, with less than 25% as singletons. These data belong to a study of CD8 T cells in ankylosing spondylitis. The TCR was taken from a female donor with ankylosing spondylitis or in good health (not recorded which). The sample consisted of blood, either unsorted or a sorted T cell fraction (not recorded which).

The CDR3 nucleotides are TGTGCCAGCAGTCAATTGGACAGACGAGAAGAGACCCAGTACTTC. Its protein product is CASSQLDRREETQYF. The rearrangement uses TRBV27 and TRBJ2-5; tentatively, D is TRBD1 (6 bases). The CDR3 sequence is 15 residues long. Trimming cost V 5 bases and J 3 bases, with 16 bases left between them. Germline values: CDR1 MNHEY, CDR2 SMNVEV (reference sequence).